Listed here are 27 T cell receptor beta chains from one sample, sequenced in a study of vaccination and CD4 T cells after COVID-19. Their antigen targets remain unknown. Treatment specified: approximately nine-day PBMC culture with coronavirus spike peptide pools or control peptides (ViraFEST assay). The Oncomine TCR Beta short-read assay sequenced DNA from cultured CD4+ T cells. Each CDR3 protein gets one entry after TCRdb re-called the PCR reads with MiXCR. The data show 20,000 or so distinct CDR3 sequences, with 55% seen just once and about 7% held by the top ten. Sequenced input: CD4+ T cells from blood, cultured in vitro. Every receptor here comes from a human donor who had recovered from COVID-19.

This clonotype was seen just once. This chain uses TRBV28 with TRBJ1-2, with D possibly matching TRBD1 (5 bases). Trimming left V 6 bases short and J 4 bases short, with 12 bases between. This CDR3 has 13 residues. In germline, CDR1 is MDHEN, CDR2 SYDVKM. The CDR3 DNA follows: TGTGCCAGCAGCCTAAGGGGAAGCTATGGCTACACCTTC. It is translated as CASSLRGSYGYTF.

The gene calls are TRBV10-2 and TRBJ2-7; TRBD1 or TRBD2 may be the D gene (7 bases each). This CDR3 is 12 amino acids long. Germline CDR1 WSHSY, CDR2 SAAADI. Trimming took off 8 bases at V and 4 bases at J, with 12 bases between the two ends. The CDR3 DNA sequence: TGCGCCAGCTCCAGGGGGGGATACGAGCAGTACTTC. Protein sequence: CASSRGGYEQYF.

This clonotype was found a few times. This sequence joins TRBV20-1 and TRBJ1-3, with TRBD1 as a possible D gene (5 bases). Germline CDR1 DFQATT, CDR2 SNEGSKA (reference sequence). Trimming pared 2 bases from V and 4 bases from J, leaving 9 bases between. This CDR3 has 13 residues. CDR3 nucleotides: TGCAGTGCTAGACAGGGCCGAGGAAACACCATATATTTT. It codes for CSARQGRGNTIYF.

V gene TRBV24-1 combines with J gene TRBJ2-1, with 11 bases fitting TRBD2. Germline values: CDR1 KGHDR, CDR2 SFDVKD. Trimming removed 1 base from V and 4 bases from J; junction bases left unmatched: 2. This CDR3 is 16 amino acids long. The CDR3 coding sequence is TGTGCCACCAGTGATTTTAGCGGGAGGGCGTACAATGAGCAGTTCTTC. Translating gives CATSDFSGRAYNEQFF.

This clonotype was seen a few times. The chain's CDR3 is CASSSGQDYGYTF. DNA for the CDR3: TGTGCCAGCAGCTCCGGACAGGACTATGGCTACACCTTC. This chain connects TRBV11-3 to TRBJ1-2, with 7 bases fitting TRBD1. CDR1 is SGHNT and CDR2 is YENEEA in the germline V gene. The CDR3 totals 13 residues. After removal of 4 bases from V and 3 bases from J, the junction contained 2 bases not matched to a gene.

CDR3 DNA sequence: TGTGCCAGCAGTCCCCAGGACGCAACTAATGAAAAACTGTTTTTT. This sequence encodes CASSPQDATNEKLFF. The V call is TRBV28, the J call TRBJ1-4; D remains unclear. This CDR3 comprises 15 residues. From germline, CDR1 is MDHEN and CDR2 SYDVKM. V lost 5 bases and J 0 bases, leaving 10 bases between the germline ends.

This clonotype was recorded once. The rearrangement uses TRBV7-2 and TRBJ2-7; D is perhaps TRBD2 (5 bases). The CDR3 extends over 15 amino acids. Germline CDR1 and CDR2: SGHTA and FQGNSA. V shed 5 bases and J shed 0 bases, with 14 bases lying between them. The DNA for the CDR3 is TGTGCCAGCAGCAAATTCCGGGGAAGCTCCTACGAGCAGTACTTC. This encodes CASSKFRGSSYEQYF.

This clonotype has a handful of counts. This chain links TRBV6-2 or TRBV6-3 with TRBJ1-5; no definite D call. This CDR3 comprises 13 residues. Trimming stripped 2 bases from V and 2 bases from J, with 4 bases between. Germline assignment: CDR1 MNHEY and CDR2 SVGEGT. The CDR3 DNA sequence: TGTGCCAGCAGTTACGGGCGCAATCAGCCCCAGCATTTT. This sequence encodes CASSYGRNQPQHF.

In its sample, this clonotype was seen a few times. The chain joins TRBV7-2 to TRBJ2-2; D is ambiguous. CDR3 length: 12 amino acids. Germline CDR1 reads SGHTA; CDR2 reads FQGNSA. V was shortened by 3 bases and J by 3 bases, with 2 bases between the two germline ends. CDR3 nucleotides: TGTGCCAGCAGCTTGTACACCGGGGAGCTGTTTTTT. Translation: CASSLYTGELFF.

V gene TRBV6-1 combines with J gene TRBJ2-4, with D possibly being TRBD1 or TRBD2 (5 bases each). With 7 bases removed from V and 9 bases from J, the gap between germline ends came to 19 bases. This CDR3 has 14 residues. Germline V CDR1 and CDR2: MNHNS, SASEGT. This CDR3 reads CASTRSGTEGIQYF. The CDR3 bases are TGTGCCAGCACCCGATCCGGGACCGAGGGCATTCAGTACTTC.

This clonotype has just a few counts. This chain joins TRBV6-1 and TRBJ1-2, with TRBD1 identical over 8 bases. Losses at the gene ends were 5 bases for V and 2 bases for J; bases not matched to a gene: 10. CDR3 length: 16 residues. CDR1 is MNHNS and CDR2 is SASEGT in the germline V gene. The CDR3 nucleotides read TGTGCCAGCAGTCGGGACAGGCCGCGAGGCAACTATGGCTACACCTTC. It yields the protein CASSRDRPRGNYGYTF.

The V gene is TRBV6-4, the J gene TRBJ1-1; TRBD1 might be the D (6 bases). The CDR3 has 14 amino acids. Germline V CDR1 and CDR2: MRHNA, SNTAGT. Trimming took off 4 bases at V and 1 base at J, with 10 bases between the two ends. CDR3 residues: CASSAGTSNTEAFF. In nucleotides, the CDR3 is TGTGCCAGCAGTGCCGGGACATCGAACACTGAAGCTTTCTTT.

The chain couples TRBV7-9 to TRBJ1-1, with D hard to call. Germline V gene sequence: CDR1 SEHNR, CDR2 FQNEAQ (reference sequence). The CDR3 has 15 residues. V gave up 0 bases and J gave up 1 base, with 9 bases separating them. CDR3 DNA sequence: TGTGCCAGCAGCTTAGCGCTTATAGGGAACACTGAAGCTTTCTTT. This sequence encodes CASSLALIGNTEAFF.

V is TRBV29-1 and J is TRBJ2-4, with D possibly TRBD1 on 5 matching bases. Germline V gives CDR1 SQVTM, CDR2 ANQGSEA. The CDR3 is 15 residues long. V was shortened by 7 bases and J by 7 bases, with 23 bases between the two germline ends. CDR3 region: CSASPAGRAENIQYF. In DNA form, the CDR3 reads TGCAGCGCCAGTCCCGCTGGCAGGGCCGAGAACATTCAGTACTTC.

The J gene is TRBJ1-1, the V gene TRBV11-2; D perhaps matches TRBD1 (5 bases). This CDR3 comprises 13 residues. The germline CDR1 and CDR2 sequences are SGHAT and FQNNGV. Trimming took 4 bases from V and 10 from J, leaving 16 bases between them. The CDR3 DNA reads TGTGCCAGCAGCTCCAGGACATCCCAGGGAGCTTTCTTT. Its protein is CASSSRTSQGAFF.

This chain links TRBV7-2 with TRBJ2-4; no reliable D call. Germline-derived CDR1 and CDR2 are SGHTA and FQGNSA. This CDR3 has 15 residues. The V end lost 5 bases, the J end lost 5 bases, and 16 bases lay between the germline ends. CDR3 residues: CASSPKGPRQNIQYF. The CDR3 DNA reads TGTGCCAGCAGCCCAAAAGGCCCGAGGCAAAACATTCAGTACTTC. The full variable domain, with the rest looked up from reference TRBV7-2 and TRBJ2-4, is GAGVSQSPSNKVTEKGKDVELRCDPISGHTALYWYRQSLGQGLEFLIYFQGNSAPDKSGLPSDRFSAERTGGSVSTLTIQRTQQEDSAVYLCASSPKGPRQNIQYFGAGTRLSVL.

This clonotype occurred a few times. V usage is TRBV6-1 and J usage is TRBJ1-5; D is unclear. The germline CDR1 and CDR2 sequences are MNHNS and SASEGT. Trimming left V 2 bases short and J 3 bases short, with 11 bases between. This CDR3 has 15 residues. CDR3 DNA sequence: TGTGCCAGCAGTGAACTAGGGCGGAACAATCAGCCCCAGCATTTT. Its translation is CASSELGRNNQPQHF.

This clonotype showed up just a few times. The rearrangement links TRBV20-1 to TRBJ2-5; D is unclear. The CDR3 contains 15 residues. Germline CDR1 DFQATT, CDR2 SNEGSKA (reference sequence). Trimming removed 0 bases from V and 4 bases from J, with 15 bases in between. In DNA, the CDR3 is TGCAGTGCTAGAGACCGAGGTTGGGAAGCAGAGACCCAGTACTTC. This codes for CSARDRGWEAETQYF.

The rearrangement uses TRBV27 and TRBJ2-7; no definite D call. The V end was cut by 1 base, the J end by 3 bases, with 10 bases between. CDR1 is MNHEY and CDR2 is SMNVEV in the germline V gene (reference sequence). The CDR3 has 14 residues. The CDR3 protein is CASSLYVGFYEQYF. CDR3 in DNA: TGTGCCAGCAGTTTATACGTTGGGTTCTACGAGCAGTACTTC.

In this sample, this clonotype turned up once. This rearrangement joins TRBV9 to TRBJ1-2; 8 bases agree with TRBD1. CDR1 is SGDLS and CDR2 is YYNGEE in the germline V gene. This CDR3 is 15 amino acids long. J gave up 4 bases and V 3 bases, and 8 bases lay outside the gene matches. The CDR3 DNA sequence: TGTGCCAGCAGCGCTTCGACAGGGGAGGCCTATGGCTACACCTTC. Translated: CASSASTGEAYGYTF.

CDR3 sequence reads: CASRTLWGLRTEAFF. The CDR3 DNA is TGTGCCAGCAGGACCCTTTGGGGGTTGCGGACTGAAGCTTTCTTT. V is TRBV12-3 or TRBV12-4 and J is TRBJ1-1, with a possible D match to TRBD1 (5 bases). Trimming cost V 6 bases and J 5 bases, with 19 bases left between them. The CDR3 has 15 amino acids.

In this sample, this clonotype turned up a few times. The chain has TRBV30 and TRBJ2-5; D gene unclear. In germline, CDR1 is GTSNPN, CDR2 SVGIG (reference sequence). V was pared by 1 base and J by 2 bases, with 5 bases between. The CDR3 is made up of 12 amino acids. The CDR3 coding sequence is TGTGCCTGGAGTGGCAGTCAAGAGACCCAGTACTTC. It yields the protein CAWSGSQETQYF. The full variable domain, its missing parts supplied by reference TRBV30 and TRBJ2-5, is SQTIHQWPATLVQPVGSPLSLECTVEGTSNPNLYWYRQAAGRGLQLLFYSVGIGQISSEVPQNLSASRPQDRQFILSSKKLLLSDSGFYLCAWSGSQETQYFGPGTRLLVL.

This clonotype was found a few times. V usage is TRBV7-8 and J usage is TRBJ1-5, with unresolved D. V was shortened by 2 bases and J by 0 bases, with 11 bases between the two germline ends. This CDR3 is 16 amino acids long. Germline values: CDR1 SGHVS, CDR2 FQNEAQ. CDR3 nucleotides: TGTGCCAGCAGCTTATACACGTTTTTTAGCAATCAGCCCCAGCATTTT. It translates to CASSLYTFFSNQPQHF.

The chain couples TRBV2 to TRBJ2-7, with D possibly matching TRBD2 (5 bases). The CDR3 runs 13 residues. Per germline, CDR1 SNHLY and CDR2 FYNNEI. V shed 6 bases and J shed 7 bases, with 16 bases lying between them. The CDR3 loop reads CASSDQLEGEQYF. CDR3 bases: TGTGCCAGCAGCGACCAACTAGAGGGAGAGCAGTACTTC.

This rearrangement joins TRBV20-1 to TRBJ2-3; D is ambiguous. Germline V gives CDR1 DFQATT, CDR2 SNEGSKA (reference sequence). V was trimmed by 1 base and J by 0 bases, leaving 5 bases between them. This CDR3 comprises 13 residues. The CDR3: CSARVASTDTQYF. CDR3 DNA sequence: TGCAGTGCTAGAGTGGCTAGCACAGATACGCAGTATTTT.

This clonotype has just a few counts. The chain combines TRBV20-1 with TRBJ2-3; 14 nucleotides agree with TRBD2. V gave up 5 bases and J gave up 4 bases; unmatched junction bases: 5. This CDR3 has 15 residues. Per the germline V gene, CDR1 is DFQATT and CDR2 is SNEGSKA (reference sequence). The CDR3 loop is CSALRLAGGSDTQYF. The CDR3 DNA reads TGCAGTGCTCTCCGACTAGCGGGAGGGTCAGATACGCAGTATTTT.

J is TRBJ1-1 and V is TRBV20-1; 7 bases fit TRBD1. Looked up from germline, CDR1 is DFQATT and CDR2 is SNEGSKA (reference sequence). Trimming cost V 5 bases and J 3 bases; bases outside gene matches: 18. The CDR3 has 17 residues. In DNA, the CDR3 is TGCAGTGCTTGGGAGACAACTAGACAGGGTAGTCACACTGAAGCTTTCTTT. This gives the protein CSAWETTRQGSHTEAFF.